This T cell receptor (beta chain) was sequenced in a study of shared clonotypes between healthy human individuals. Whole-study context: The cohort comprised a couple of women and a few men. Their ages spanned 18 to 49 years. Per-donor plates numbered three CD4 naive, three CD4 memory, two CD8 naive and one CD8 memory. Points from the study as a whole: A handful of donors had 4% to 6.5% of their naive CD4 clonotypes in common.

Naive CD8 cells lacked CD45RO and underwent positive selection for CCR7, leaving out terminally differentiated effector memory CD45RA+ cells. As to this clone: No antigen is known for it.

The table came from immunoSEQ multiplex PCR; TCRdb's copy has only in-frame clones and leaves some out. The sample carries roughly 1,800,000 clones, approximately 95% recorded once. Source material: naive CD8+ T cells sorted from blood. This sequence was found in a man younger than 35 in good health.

CDR3 sequence reads: CASSLSQGIEAFF. Written as DNA, the CDR3 is TGTGCCAGCAGTTTGTCACAGGGTATTGAAGCTTTCTTT. The chain employs TRBV28 and TRBJ1-1; tentatively, D is TRBD1 (6 bases). Germline lookup yields CDR1 MDHEN and CDR2 SYDVKM. The CDR3 contains 13 residues. The V end was cut by 3 bases, the J end by 7 bases, with 12 bases between. Complete variable domain (other parts from reference TRBV28 and TRBJ1-1): DVKVTQSSRYLVKRTGEKVFLECVQDMDHENMFWYRQDPGLGLRLIYFSYDVKMKEKGDIPEGYSVSREKKERFSLILESASTNQTSMYLCASSLSQGIEAFFGQGTRLTVV.